These 22 T cell receptor beta chains came from one sample sequenced in a study of shared clonotypes between healthy human individuals. The repertoire was sequenced with immunoSEQ multiplex PCR; TCRdb's copy has only in-frame clones and lacks some. This sample has some 2,500,000 clones; 80% to 95% occur once, and the top ten carry about 0.36%. Source material: naive CD4+ T cells from PBMCs. This sample's subset: CD45RA+ positively selected. The receptors come from a man aged 18 to 30 in good health. Some clones in this sample may be carry-over from other donors' samples.

The gene calls are TRBV7-9 and TRBJ2-5; D may be TRBD1 (5 bases). The CDR3 is 13 residues long. V was shortened by 8 bases and J by 5 bases, with 15 bases between the two germline ends. CDR1 is SEHNR, CDR2 FQNEAQ, per germline (reference sequence). CDR3 in DNA: TGTGCCAGCGGGGCGGTTAAGGGGGAGACCCAGTACTTC. It encodes CASGAVKGETQYF.

The V and J genes are TRBV29-1 and TRBJ2-7; 9 bases fit TRBD2. The ends lost 7 bases at V and 6 bases at J; junction bases unmatched: 4. CDR1 and CDR2 (germline): SQVTM, ANQGSEA. The CDR3 spans 11 residues. DNA of the CDR3: TGCAGCGCCGGGCGGGGGGGCGAGCAGTACTTC. Encoded protein: CSAGRGGEQYF.

The chain is built from TRBV7-6 and TRBJ1-4, with a possible D match to TRBD1 (5 bases). The CDR3 has 17 amino acids. Per germline, CDR1 SGHVS and CDR2 FNYEAQ. V was cut by 5 bases and J by 7 bases, with 23 bases left in between. In DNA, the CDR3 is TGTGCCAGCAGCGGCCGCTTCAGGGTTTCGTCGCGTGAAAAACTGTTTTTT. This sequence encodes CASSGRFRVSSREKLFF. The whole variable domain, remainder taken from reference TRBV7-6 and TRBJ1-4, is GAGVSQSPRYKVTKRGQDVALRCDPISGHVSLYWYRQALGQGPEFLTYFNYEAQQDKSGLPNDRFSAERPEGSISTLTIQRTEQRDSAMYRCASSGRFRVSSREKLFFGSGTQLSVL.

The chain is built from TRBV6-5 and TRBJ2-5; a possible D gene is TRBD2 (6 bases). Germline lookup yields CDR1 MNHEY and CDR2 SVGAGI. The V end was cut by 6 bases, the J end by 1 base, with 15 bases between. The CDR3 is made up of 15 amino acids. The CDR3 spells CASRPSLASQETQYF. The CDR3 bases are TGTGCCAGCAGACCCTCTCTAGCGTCCCAAGAGACCCAGTACTTC.

This clone was seen only once. At the DNA level, this CDR3 is encoded by other sequences in the same sample as well. V and J are TRBV4-3 and TRBJ1-2; D unclear. This CDR3 spans 12 amino acids. V was cut by 1 base and J by 5 bases, with 5 bases left in between. CDR1 is LGHNA, CDR2 YSLEER, per germline. CDR3 in DNA: TGCGCCAGCAGCCAAGGAACTTATGGCTACACCTTC. Protein product: CASSQGTYGYTF.

The rearrangement joins TRBV7-2 to TRBJ2-1, with D unresolved. CDR3 size: 15 residues. Germline CDR1 and CDR2: SGHTA and FQGNSA. Trimming left V 1 base short and J 4 bases short, with 11 bases between. The CDR3 spells CASSLGRPVYNEQFF. The DNA for the CDR3 is TGTGCCAGCAGCTTAGGGCGGCCTGTGTACAATGAGCAGTTCTTC.

Notes on this clone: Other DNA sequences in this sample translate to the same CDR3. This chain links TRBV18 with TRBJ1-5; D remains ambiguous. Germline V CDR1 and CDR2: KGHSH, LQKENI. CDR3 size: 15 residues. Trimming pared 3 bases from V and 0 bases from J, leaving 9 bases between. Here the CDR3 reads CASSPGGPSNQPQHF. The DNA of the CDR3 is TGTGCCAGCTCACCGGGAGGGCCTAGCAATCAGCCCCAGCATTTT.

The chain uses TRBV6-5 and TRBJ1-1; D perhaps matches TRBD1 (5 bases). Looked up from germline, CDR1 is MNHEY and CDR2 is SVGAGI. V shed 9 bases and J shed 1 base, with 9 bases lying between them. The CDR3 is 12 residues long. The CDR3 sequence: CASWRGNTEAFF. CDR3 bases: TGTGCCAGTTGGAGGGGGAACACTGAAGCTTTCTTT.

V is TRBV7-2 and J is TRBJ2-3; D not resolved. Germline assignment: CDR1 SGHTA and CDR2 FQGNSA. V lost 6 bases and J 6 bases, leaving 10 bases between the germline ends. This CDR3 contains 12 residues. CDR3 bases: TGTGCCAGCAGTTATTTCGAGGATACGCAGTATTTT. This gives the protein CASSYFEDTQYF. The whole variable domain, remainder taken from reference TRBV7-2 and TRBJ2-3, is GAGVSQSPSNKVTEKGKDVELRCDPISGHTALYWYRQSLGQGLEFLIYFQGNSAPDKSGLPSDRFSAERTGGSVSTLTIQRTQQEDSAVYLCASSYFEDTQYFGPGTRLTVL.

This clone showed up just once. This chain links TRBV27 with TRBJ1-1, with unresolved D. CDR1 and CDR2 from the germline V gene are MNHEY and SMNVEV (reference sequence). V lost 7 bases, J lost 1 base, and 7 bases lay in between. This CDR3 is built from 12 residues. The CDR3 is CASKGGNTEAFF. As DNA, the CDR3 is TGTGCCAGCAAGGGCGGGAACACTGAAGCTTTCTTT.

The chain recombines TRBV7-2 with TRBJ2-5; D is uncertain. Germline CDR1 SGHTA, CDR2 FQGNSA. V was cut by 0 bases and J by 4 bases, with 9 bases left in between. The CDR3 length is 14 residues. CDR3 protein: CASSLAWAAETQYF. For the CDR3, the DNA is TGTGCCAGCAGCTTAGCGTGGGCCGCAGAGACCCAGTACTTC.

DNA for the CDR3: TGCGCCAGCAGCCAAGATCCGGGCGGCAACACCGGGGAGCTGTTTTTT. Amino acids: CASSQDPGGNTGELFF. V gene TRBV4-1 combines with J gene TRBJ2-2; D is ambiguous. From germline, CDR1 is MGHRA and CDR2 YSYEKL. V shed 0 bases and J shed 2 bases, with 10 bases lying between them. This CDR3 contains 16 residues.

The chain has TRBV2 and TRBJ1-1; no clear D gene. Germline CDR1 reads SNHLY; CDR2 reads FYNNEI. The CDR3 is 14 residues long. V lost 10 bases and J 3 bases, leaving 18 bases between the germline ends. CDR3 sequence (DNA): TGTGCCACCCGAACCCGTATGGGGTACACTGAAGCTTTCTTT. Translated: CATRTRMGYTEAFF.

V gene TRBV5-4 combines with J gene TRBJ2-1; D is perhaps TRBD2 (5 bases). The germline CDR1 and CDR2 sequences are SGHNT and YYREEE (reference sequence). The CDR3 runs to 15 residues. Trimming cost V 5 bases and J 5 bases, with 17 bases left between them. The CDR3 region has the DNA TGTGCCAGCAGGTACGAATCCCGGGGAAACAATGAGCAGTTCTTC. Its protein product is CASRYESRGNNEQFF.

The chain joins TRBV5-1 to TRBJ2-1, with TRBD1 matching 9 bases. Germline V gene sequence: CDR1 SGHRS, CDR2 YFSETQ. V shed 2 bases, J shed 4 bases, and the junction held 4 bases outside the gene matches. The CDR3 consists of 15 residues. Here the CDR3 reads CASSFRDREYNEQFF. DNA of the CDR3: TGCGCCAGCAGCTTCCGGGACAGGGAGTACAATGAGCAGTTCTTC.

The V call is TRBV19, the J call TRBJ1-5; weak D call: TRBD1 (5 bases). The ends were cut back, 10 bases at V and 7 bases at J, with 20 bases in the middle. The CDR3 has 14 amino acids. From germline, CDR1 is LNHDA and CDR2 SQIVND (reference sequence). CDR3 in amino acids: CATAIIGGDQPQHF. CDR3 nucleotides: TGTGCCACCGCAATCATCGGGGGGGACCAGCCCCAGCATTTT.

The chain joins TRBV5-1 to TRBJ2-7; TRBD1 matches 9 bases. The CDR3 length is 14 residues. V lost 4 bases to trimming and J lost 3 bases; unmatched junction nucleotides: 5. From germline, CDR1 is SGHRS and CDR2 YFSETQ. The DNA of the CDR3 is TGCGCCAGCAGCGCCGGGACAGGGATCTACGAGCAGTACTTC. Residues: CASSAGTGIYEQYF.

The gene calls are TRBV9 and TRBJ2-7; 8 bases line up with TRBD2. The CDR3 is 15 residues long. The junction had 7 bases not matched to a gene; V was cut back by 4 bases and J by 1 base. Germline V lookup: CDR1 SGDLS, CDR2 YYNGEE. The CDR3 DNA is TGTGCCAGCAGCCCAGCGGGAGAGGTGTCCTACGAGCAGTACTTC. This sequence encodes CASSPAGEVSYEQYF.

V and J are TRBV27 and TRBJ2-7; the D gene is possibly TRBD2 (6 bases). V gave up 5 bases and J gave up 5 bases, with 13 bases separating them. CDR3 size: 13 residues. From germline, CDR1 is MNHEY and CDR2 SMNVEV (reference sequence). As DNA, the CDR3 is TGTGCCAGCAGTCGACGGGAGTTTGACGAGCAGTACTTC. This encodes CASSRREFDEQYF.

In its sample, this clone was seen a few times. The CDR3 protein is CASTLAGGREQYF. CDR3 DNA sequence: TGCGCCAGCACACTAGCGGGAGGTCGGGAGCAGTACTTC. The chain has TRBV5-1 and TRBJ2-7; TRBD2 aligns across 12 bases. The germline V gene encodes CDR1 SGHRS and CDR2 YFSETQ. Trimming removed 6 bases from V and 7 bases from J; junction bases left unmatched: 5. This CDR3 is 13 amino acids long.

The chain recombines TRBV5-1 with TRBJ1-2, with D maybe TRBD1 (6 bases). The germline V gene has CDR1 SGHRS and CDR2 YFSETQ. The CDR3 has 15 amino acids. V shed 2 bases and J shed 1 base, with 12 bases lying between them. This CDR3 is CASSFLPGDNYGYTF. CDR3 nucleotide sequence: TGCGCCAGCAGCTTCTTGCCAGGGGATAACTATGGCTACACCTTC.

This rearrangement joins TRBV2 to TRBJ2-2, with D perhaps given as TRBD1 or TRBD2 (5 bases each). CDR1 and CDR2 from the germline V gene are SNHLY and FYNNEI. Trimming stripped 6 bases from V and 8 bases from J, with 10 bases between. This CDR3 region has 12 residues. The CDR3 nucleotides are TGTGCCAGCAGGGGGGACGCAGGGGAGCTGTTTTTT. Translated: CASRGDAGELFF.